A selection of T cell receptor beta chains follows, all from one sample in a study of response to subunit inactivated influenza vaccine. One entry per CDR3 protein, called by TCRdb with MiXCR from the RT-PCR reads. Of 550,000 to 800,000 distinct CDR3 sequences listed, 14% are singletons. The sequencing here drew on PBMCs from blood, taken 14 to 15 days before vaccination. These receptors were taken from a man aged 50-59 years who received an inactivated influenza vaccine. Both conserved end residues are part of each CDR3. The D gene is left open where the match is weak. Rows may omit the clone size; those that give it use once, few, many or a size class.

D gene	V gene	J gene	CDR3 length	clone size	CDR3 protein	CDR3 DNA
NA	TRBV15	TRBJ2-7	14	few	CATSRVGQAYEQYF	TGTGCCACCAGCAGAGTCGGGCAGGCTTACGAGCAGTACTTC
NA	TRBV30	TRBJ2-1	11	few	CALYVRNEQFF	TGTGCCTTGTACGTGCGCAATGAGCAGTTCTTC
NA	TRBV7-9	TRBJ2-7	13	few	CASSLDLSPEQYF	TGTGCCAGCAGCTTAGACCTTTCCCCCGAGCAGTACTTC
NA	TRBV5-5	TRBJ1-5	15	NA	CASSLRESVGQPQHF	TGTGCCAGCAGCTTACGGGAGTCGGTTGGTCAGCCCCAGCATTTT
TRBD1	TRBV28	TRBJ2-3	13	few	CASSLGQGNTQYF	TGTGCCAGCAGTTTAGGACAGGGGAATACGCAGTATTTT
TRBD2	TRBV12-3/TRBV12-4	TRBJ2-1	13	few	CASETSGYNEQFF	TGTGCCAGCGAGACTAGCGGGTACAATGAGCAGTTCTTC
NA	TRBV15	TRBJ1-2	13	NA	CATSRDRVGGYTF	TGTGCCACCAGCAGAGACAGGGTTGGCGGCTACACCTTC
NA	TRBV10-2	TRBJ2-3	13	many	CASRFGGTDTQYF	TGCGCCAGCCGGTTTGGGGGCACAGATACGCAGTATTTT
NA	TRBV6-1	TRBJ1-5	17	few	CASSVSRSTGSNQPQHF	TGTGCCAGCAGTGTTAGTCGCTCCACGGGTAGCAATCAGCCCCAGCATTTT
TRBD1	TRBV9	TRBJ2-7	15	NA	CASSPSGQGFYEQYF	TGTGCCAGCAGCCCCTCCGGACAGGGTTTCTACGAGCAGTACTTC
NA	TRBV10-3	TRBJ2-1	12	many	CAISGDDNEQFF	TGTGCCATCTCAGGGGATGACAATGAGCAGTTCTTC
TRBD1	TRBV28	TRBJ2-1	16	many	CASSQTGGASYNEQFF	TGTGCCAGCAGTCAAACAGGGGGCGCTTCTTACAATGAGCAGTTCTTC
NA	TRBV7-2	TRBJ1-1	15	NA	CASSLGGGLNTEAFF	TGTGCCAGCAGCTTAGGGGGAGGATTAAACACTGAAGCTTTCTTT
TRBD2	TRBV12-3/TRBV12-4	TRBJ2-1	16	NA	CASGSGSGGLNNEQFF	TGTGCCAGCGGGTCCGGAAGCGGGGGGTTGAACAATGAGCAGTTCTTC
NA	TRBV5-1	TRBJ2-2	16	many	CASSLTGQSNTGELFF	TGCGCCAGCAGCTTGACAGGACAGTCGAACACCGGGGAGCTGTTTTTT
NA	TRBV24-1	TRBJ2-1	14	NA	CATSAQGGGNEQFF	TGTGCCACCAGTGCCCAGGGTGGGGGCAATGAGCAGTTCTTC
NA	TRBV20-1	TRBJ1-5	15	many	CSAPAGGPGNQPQHF	TGCAGTGCCCCCGCGGGGGGTCCGGGCAATCAGCCCCAGCATTTT
NA	TRBV18	TRBJ2-1	14	many	CASSINGGSNEQFF	TGTGCCAGCTCAATAAACGGCGGGTCCAATGAGCAGTTCTTC
TRBD1	TRBV7-9	TRBJ2-2	13	once	CASSGDSTGELFF	TGTGCCAGCAGCGGGGACAGCACCGGGGAGCTGTTTTTT
NA	TRBV27	TRBJ1-5	14	few	CASSFEKGYQPQHF	TGTGCCAGCAGTTTTGAGAAAGGCTATCAGCCCCAGCATTTT
TRBD2	TRBV12-3/TRBV12-4	TRBJ2-5	14	NA	CASSLGAGGQTQYF	TGTGCCAGCAGTTTAGGTGCGGGGGGGCAGACCCAGTACTTC
TRBD2	TRBV7-9	TRBJ2-1	15	few	CASSSSGRVYNEQFF	TGTGCCAGCAGCAGTAGCGGGAGGGTCTACAATGAGCAGTTCTTC
NA	TRBV18	TRBJ2-7	13	many	CASSPPSSYEQYF	TGTGCCAGCTCACCACCCAGCTCCTACGAGCAGTACTTC
NA	TRBV29-1	TRBJ2-7	10	few	CSVVLVEQYF	TGCAGCGTTGTGCTGGTCGAGCAGTACTTC
NA	TRBV15	TRBJ1-2	13	NA	CATSRATNYGYTF	TGTGCCACCAGCAGAGCCACCAACTATGGCTACACCTTC
TRBD2	TRBV15	TRBJ2-1	16	NA	CATSRERSGSGYEQFF	TGTGCCACCAGCAGGGAGAGAAGCGGGAGTGGATATGAGCAGTTCTTC
NA	TRBV29-1	TRBJ1-2	12	many	CSVGSSNYGYTF	TGCAGCGTTGGATCCTCTAACTATGGCTACACCTTC
TRBD2	TRBV20-1	TRBJ2-3	20	NA	CSARERRTSGGPLSTDTQYF	TGCAGTGCTAGAGAAAGAAGGACTAGCGGGGGGCCTTTAAGCACAGATACGCAGTATTTT
NA	TRBV20-1	TRBJ2-7	17	few	CSARVKGGGNGPYEQYF	TGCAGTGCTAGAGTGAAGGGAGGCGGAAATGGCCCCTACGAGCAGTACTTC
NA	TRBV15	TRBJ2-1	18	few	CATSRSPSPSAPYNEQFF	TGTGCCACCAGCAGATCCCCCTCTCCTAGCGCTCCCTACAATGAGCAGTTCTTC
NA	TRBV20-1	TRBJ2-1	13	few	CSATRDIHNEQFF	TGCAGTGCTACCCGGGACATTCACAATGAGCAGTTCTTC
NA	TRBV12-3/TRBV12-4	TRBJ1-2	15	few	CASSLRSYSYGGYTF	TGTGCCAGCAGTTTGCGGTCCTACTCCTATGGAGGCTACACCTTC
NA	TRBV4-2	TRBJ1-5	14	NA	CASSQESGLQPQHF	TGTGCCAGCAGCCAAGAATCCGGATTGCAGCCCCAGCATTTT
TRBD2	TRBV7-8	TRBJ2-5	16	NA	CASSSRLAGIQETQYF	TGTGCCAGCAGCTCAAGACTAGCGGGGATTCAAGAGACCCAGTACTTC
TRBD2	TRBV5-1	TRBJ2-3	17	NA	CASSTGLAGGGTDTQYF	TGCGCCAGCAGCACCGGACTAGCGGGGGGGGGCACAGATACGCAGTATTTT
NA	TRBV7-2	TRBJ2-5	14	many	CASSRMQGKETQYF	TGTGCCAGCAGCAGAATGCAGGGAAAAGAGACCCAGTACTTC
NA	TRBV28	TRBJ2-3	15	few	CASTIKARNTDTQYF	TGTGCCAGCACCATCAAGGCAAGAAACACAGATACGCAGTATTTT
TRBD1	TRBV6-1	TRBJ1-6	14	NA	CATQAGQGSSPLHF	TGTGCCACCCAGGCGGGACAGGGATCCTCACCCCTCCACTTT
NA	TRBV6-2/TRBV6-3	TRBJ2-3	11	NA	CASSYSWGWHF	TGTGCCAGCAGTTACTCGTGGGGGTGGCATTTT
TRBD2	TRBV20-1	TRBJ2-3	15	NA	CSARDGVAGSDTQYF	TGCAGTGCTAGAGATGGGGTAGCGGGCTCAGATACGCAGTATTTT
NA	TRBV3-1	TRBJ1-3	14	few	CASSQDGGHPRPSF	TGTGCCAGCAGCCAAGACGGGGGACATCCGCGCCCGAGTTTT